The next 27 T cell receptor beta chains were all read from a single sample in a study of shared clonotypes between healthy human individuals. Produced via immunoSEQ multiplex PCR; TCRdb's table is partial and in-frame only. The data show about 2.4 million clones, 93% seen once. The sequenced sample consisted of naive CD4+ T cells from PBMCs. Sample subset: CD45RA+ positively selected. These receptors originate from a man younger than 35 in good health. Some clones in this sample may be carry-over from other donors' samples.

The chain couples TRBV6-1 to TRBJ2-1; TRBD1 or TRBD2 may be the D gene (5 bases each). V was trimmed by 2 bases and J by 9 bases, leaving 20 bases between them. Germline V gives CDR1 MNHNS, CDR2 SASEGT. This CDR3 has 16 amino acids. The CDR3 coding sequence is TGTGCCAGCAGTGAACTCCCTCAGAGGGGAGTTGGTGAGCAGTTCTTC. Translation: CASSELPQRGVGEQFF.

The genes are TRBV19 and TRBJ2-7, with TRBD2 as a possible D gene (6 bases). CDR3 length: 15 amino acids. V was cut by 1 base and J by 0 bases, with 10 bases left in between. CDR1 is LNHDA, CDR2 SQIVND, per germline (reference sequence). The DNA for the CDR3 is TGTGCCAGTAGTATAGGCGGGGCTAGCTCCTACGAGCAGTACTTC. Protein sequence: CASSIGGASSYEQYF.

This clone was detected a few times. The genes are TRBV6-5 and TRBJ1-1; D is perhaps TRBD1 (6 bases). V was shortened by 5 bases and J by 1 base, with 11 bases between the two germline ends. CDR3 length: 14 residues. The germline V gene encodes CDR1 MNHEY and CDR2 SVGAGI. CDR3 loop: CASSVGQPNTEAFF. CDR3 in DNA: TGTGCCAGCAGTGTCGGACAGCCGAACACTGAAGCTTTCTTT.

The V and J genes are TRBV10-1 and TRBJ2-1, with TRBD1 identical over 7 bases. CDR1 and CDR2 from the germline V gene are WNHNN and SYGVQD (reference sequence). The CDR3 runs to 12 residues. The V segment lost 6 bases and the J segment 10 bases; nucleotides outside the gene matches: 6. CDR3 amino acids: CASSVTGNEQFF. CDR3 DNA sequence: TGCGCCAGCAGCGTGACAGGGAACGAGCAGTTCTTC.

This clone was detected once. The chain employs TRBV5-1 and TRBJ2-5, with D possibly matching TRBD2 (5 bases). The V gene's germline CDR1 is SGHRS and CDR2 YFSETQ. This CDR3 is 14 amino acids long. Trimming cost V 1 base and J 5 bases, with 12 bases left between them. CDR3 DNA sequence: TGCGCCAGCAGCTTGAATGCGGGCTCGGAGACCCAGTACTTC. It translates to CASSLNAGSETQYF.

A word on this clone: Additional DNA sequences in this sample encode the identical CDR3. This sequence joins TRBV7-2 and TRBJ2-5; weak D call: TRBD2 (5 bases). This CDR3 has 13 amino acids. Germline V gene data show CDR1 as SGHTA and CDR2 as FQGNSA. V lost 3 bases, J lost 0 bases, and 5 bases lay in between. The chain's CDR3 is CASSLDYQETQYF. DNA for the CDR3: TGTGCCAGCAGCTTGGACTACCAAGAGACCCAGTACTTC.

This chain links TRBV2 with TRBJ2-2; no definite D call. The V end lost 2 bases, the J end lost 2 bases, and 9 bases lay between the germline ends. CDR3 length equals 15 residues. The germline V gene encodes CDR1 SNHLY and CDR2 FYNNEI. The CDR3 DNA follows: TGTGCCAGCAGTGAACGGCGGATAAACACCGGGGAGCTGTTTTTT. Amino acid sequence: CASSERRINTGELFF. Complete variable domain (other parts from reference TRBV2 and TRBJ2-2): EPEVTQTPSHQVTQMGQEVILRCVPISNHLYFYWYRQILGQKVEFLVSFYNNEISEKSEIFDDQFSVERPDGSNFTLKIRSTKLEDSAMYFCASSERRINTGELFFGEGSRLTVL.

The chain links TRBV5-1 to TRBJ2-3; no reliable D call. Per the germline V gene, CDR1 is SGHRS and CDR2 is YFSETQ. CDR3 length: 17 residues. V lost 1 base, J lost 0 bases, and 15 bases lay in between. Here the CDR3 reads CASSLPRGSVSTDTQYF. The CDR3 nucleotides are TGCGCCAGCAGCTTGCCGCGCGGATCGGTTAGCACAGATACGCAGTATTTT. The whole variable domain, remainder taken from reference TRBV5-1 and TRBJ2-3, is KAGVTQTPRYLIKTRGQQVTLSCSPISGHRSVSWYQQTPGQGLQFLFEYFSETQRNKGNFPGRFSGRQFSNSRSEMNVSTLELGDSALYLCASSLPRGSVSTDTQYFGPGTRLTVL.

This clone showed up just a few times. Other DNA sequences in the sample encode the same CDR3. The chain recombines TRBV20-1 with TRBJ2-3; no clear D. Trimming took 3 bases from V and 4 from J, leaving 5 bases between them. CDR1 DFQATT and CDR2 SNEGSKA come from the germline V gene (reference sequence). The CDR3 is made up of 11 amino acids. The CDR3 DNA follows: TGCAGTGCTAGTAGGGCAGATACGCAGTATTTT. As protein: CSASRADTQYF.

The chain combines TRBV5-3 with TRBJ2-1; 9 nucleotides match TRBD2. TRBV5-3 is annotated as an ORF whose role is uncertain. The CDR3 extends over 16 amino acids. The trim removed 6 bases at V and 7 bases at J, leaving 14 bases unmatched. The CDR3 nucleotides are TGTGCCAGAAAAGGAAGGCTAGCGGGATGTATAAATGAGCAGTTCTTC. Translating it yields CARKGRLAGCINEQFF.

The chain has TRBV28 and TRBJ2-1, with TRBD2 as a possible D gene (6 bases). This CDR3 spans 14 amino acids. V shed 5 bases and J shed 7 bases, with 15 bases lying between them. Per germline, CDR1 MDHEN and CDR2 SYDVKM. CDR3 in amino acids: CASSTHGGRNEQFF. The DNA of the CDR3 is TGTGCCAGCAGTACCCACGGAGGGAGGAATGAGCAGTTCTTC.

The V call is TRBV11-3, the J call TRBJ2-1; 11 nucleotides line up with TRBD2. Germline V CDR1 and CDR2: SGHNT, YENEEA. J gave up 6 bases and V 5 bases, and 6 bases lay outside the gene matches. This CDR3 is 15 amino acids long. The CDR3 is CASSTLAGAANEQFF. DNA for the CDR3: TGTGCCAGCAGCACACTAGCGGGAGCTGCCAATGAGCAGTTCTTC.

This CDR3 reads CASSPWSAGLAGSSSYNEQFF. CDR3 nucleotide sequence: TGTGCCAGCTCACCCTGGAGTGCCGGACTAGCGGGTAGCAGCTCCTACAATGAGCAGTTCTTC. The V gene is TRBV18, the J gene TRBJ2-1; 11 bases agree with TRBD2. CDR3 length equals 21 residues. The J segment lost 0 bases and the V segment lost 3 bases, leaving 16 bases of the junction unmatched. Germline lookup yields CDR1 KGHSH and CDR2 LQKENI.

The sample holds one count of this clone. The chain couples TRBV7-3 to TRBJ2-1; D not resolved. Germline assignment: CDR1 SGHTA and CDR2 FQGTGA. Deletions cut 4 bases from V and 4 bases from J, with 8 bases between. The CDR3 loop spans 13 amino acids. DNA for the CDR3: TGTGCCAGCAGCTCGCCTGGATACAATGAGCAGTTCTTC. Protein: CASSSPGYNEQFF.

This chain uses TRBV15 with TRBJ1-1; D is unclear. In germline, CDR1 is LNHNV, CDR2 YYDKDF (reference sequence). V shed 3 bases and J shed 3 bases, with 5 bases lying between them. The CDR3 spans 12 residues. The CDR3 region has the DNA TGTGCCACCAGCAGCGGGGACACTGAAGCTTTCTTT. The encoded protein is CATSSGDTEAFF.

This clone was recorded once. This CDR3 reads CASSLAPGVAYEQYF. CDR3 coding DNA: TGTGCCAGCAGCCTTGCCCCGGGAGTCGCCTACGAGCAGTACTTC. The chain employs TRBV4-2 and TRBJ2-7; a possible D gene is TRBD2 (6 bases). The germline V gene has CDR1 LGHNA and CDR2 YNFKEQ. V lost 4 bases, J lost 2 bases, and 15 bases lay in between. There are 15 residues in the CDR3.

To note about this clone: This CDR3 is also generated by other DNA sequences in the sample. The chain uses TRBV25-1 and TRBJ1-4; no firm D call. The CDR3 extends over 13 amino acids. V was cut by 6 bases and J by 0 bases, with 5 bases left in between. Germline V CDR1 and CDR2: MGHDK, SYGVNS. The CDR3, as DNA: TGTGCCAGCAGAAGGGCAACTAATGAAAAACTGTTTTTT. Protein sequence: CASRRATNEKLFF.

This chain links TRBV7-9 with TRBJ2-3; D uncertain. Germline CDR1 reads SEHNR; CDR2 reads FQNEAQ (reference sequence). Trimming shortened V by 5 bases and J by 1 base, and 13 bases separated the two germline ends. CDR3 length equals 15 residues. The CDR3 loop is CASSPTVGRTDTQYF. In nucleotides, the CDR3 is TGTGCCAGCAGCCCAACGGTAGGGCGCACAGATACGCAGTATTTT.

The rearrangement links TRBV29-1 to TRBJ2-1; 9 nucleotides agree with TRBD2. Germline V gene sequence: CDR1 SQVTM, CDR2 ANQGSEA. J lost 10 bases, V lost 4 bases, and 11 bases had no gene match. The CDR3 covers 14 residues. The CDR3 sequence: CSVVRSGRRWEQFF. CDR3 DNA sequence: TGCAGCGTTGTTAGGAGCGGGAGGAGATGGGAGCAGTTCTTC.

The genes are TRBV11-2 and TRBJ1-1; 9 nucleotides agree with TRBD1. From germline, CDR1 is SGHAT and CDR2 FQNNGV. The CDR3 extends over 15 amino acids. Trimming cost V 0 bases and J 6 bases; bases outside gene matches: 5. For the CDR3, the DNA is TGTGCCAGCAGCTTAGAGACAGGGGGTTATTCTGAAGCTTTCTTT. Its protein is CASSLETGGYSEAFF.

V gene TRBV5-8 combines with J gene TRBJ2-7; tentatively, D is TRBD1 (6 bases). Germline CDR1 reads SGHTS; CDR2 reads YDEGEE. CDR3 length: 15 amino acids. V was cut by 2 bases and J by 2 bases, with 14 bases left in between. The DNA for the CDR3 is TGTGCCAGCAGCTTTCCCTACAGGGCACCCTACGAGCAGTACTTC. Its translation is CASSFPYRAPYEQYF.

The V call is TRBV4-1, the J call TRBJ2-7; D might be TRBD2 (6 bases). The CDR3 extends over 15 amino acids. Germline V gene data show CDR1 as MGHRA and CDR2 as YSYEKL. Trimming removed 3 bases from V and 2 bases from J, with 14 bases in between. For the CDR3, the DNA is TGCGCCAGCAGCCATACCGGGACTGGCGCCTACGAGCAGTACTTC. It codes for CASSHTGTGAYEQYF.

The chain carries TRBV6-4 and TRBJ2-2; 8 bases map to TRBD2. The CDR3 length is 16 residues. Germline CDR1 MRHNA, CDR2 SNTAGT. Germline trimming cut 6 bases from V and 1 base from J; bases unmatched to any gene: 7. The CDR3 nucleotides are TGTGCCAGCAGGGCACTAGCGGACGTGAACACCGGGGAGCTGTTTTTT. The encoded protein is CASRALADVNTGELFF.

About this clone itself: The same CDR3 also results from other DNA sequences found in this sample. This chain uses TRBV7-2 with TRBJ1-1; D might be TRBD1 (5 bases). This CDR3 contains 13 residues. Germline V gene sequence: CDR1 SGHTA, CDR2 FQGNSA. V was shortened by 2 bases and J by 5 bases, with 9 bases between the two germline ends. The CDR3 bases are TGTGCCAGCAGCTTATTGGGGGGTACTGAAGCTTTCTTT. Amino acid sequence: CASSLLGGTEAFF.

The chain employs TRBV7-2 and TRBJ1-1; D not resolved. CDR3 length equals 16 residues. Germline V gene data show CDR1 as SGHTA and CDR2 as FQGNSA. V gave up 0 bases and J gave up 0 bases, with 11 bases separating them. The CDR3 bases are TGTGCCAGCAGCTTAGCGACTCGATACATGAACACTGAAGCTTTCTTT. Translating gives CASSLATRYMNTEAFF.

The chain has TRBV21-1 and TRBJ2-7; the D call of TRBD1 is as the table states it, not checked on the DNA. TRBV21-1 is a documented pseudogene. The CDR3 runs 14 residues. The CDR3 DNA follows: TGTGCCTGTGAGAGGGACATCCCTAGCTACGAGCAGTACTTC. Protein: CACERDIPSYEQYF.

The V and J genes are TRBV2 and TRBJ1-4; TRBD1 matches 7 bases. CDR1 and CDR2 from the germline V gene are SNHLY and FYNNEI. This CDR3 comprises 15 residues. The V segment lost 1 base and the J segment 6 bases; nucleotides outside the gene matches: 5. This chain's CDR3 is CASSEDRGADEKLFF. The CDR3 DNA reads TGTGCCAGCAGTGAAGACAGGGGAGCTGATGAAAAACTGTTTTTT.